These 18 T cell receptor beta chains were all obtained from the same sample, sequenced in a study of OX40 agonist ivuxolimab in advanced cancers. Repertoires were generated with immunoSEQ multiplex PCR, while TCRdb's copy carries only in-frame clones and drops some. The repertoire holds 100,000 to 140,000 clones, less than 95% seen once, with roughly 1.3% in the top ten. This specimen was CD4+ or CD8+ T cells sorted from blood, taken in a trial of the OX40 agonist ivuxolimab. The source is an adult with an advanced solid tumor such as melanoma, head and neck, liver or kidney cancer.

The chain recombines TRBV7-9 with TRBJ2-7; D unresolved. CDR3 length: 12 amino acids. Trimming shortened V by 3 bases and J by 4 bases, and 7 bases separated the two germline ends. Germline V gene lookup returns CDR1 SEHNR and CDR2 FQNEAQ (reference sequence). Written as DNA, the CDR3 is TGTGCCAGCAGCTTGGGTGTATACGAGCAGTACTTC. Amino acid sequence: CASSLGVYEQYF.

J is TRBJ1-1 and V is TRBV9; D unresolved. Trimming cost V 0 bases and J 0 bases, with 6 bases left between them. This CDR3 has 14 amino acids. Germline values: CDR1 SGDLS, CDR2 YYNGEE. The chain's CDR3 is CASSVDSVNTEAFF. CDR3 DNA sequence: TGTGCCAGCAGCGTAGATTCAGTGAACACTGAAGCTTTCTTT. The full variable domain, rest sourced from reference TRBV9 and TRBJ1-1, is DSGVTQTPKHLITATGQRVTLRCSPRSGDLSVYWYQQSLDQGLQFLIQYYNGEERAKGNILERFSAQQFPDLHSELNLSSLELGDSALYFCASSVDSVNTEAFFGQGTRLTVV.

This clone was counted only a few times. This chain links TRBV27 with TRBJ1-3; 12 nucleotides agree with TRBD1. Germline V gene lookup returns CDR1 MNHEY and CDR2 SMNVEV (reference sequence). V gave up 6 bases and J gave up 0 bases; unmatched junction bases: 3. The CDR3 length is 16 residues. The CDR3 DNA is TGTGCCAGCAGGGGGACAGGGGGCTTCTCTGGAAACACCATATATTTT. Its translation: CASRGTGGFSGNTIYF.

The CDR3 DNA sequence: TGTGCCAGCAGCCCGGGACAGGCATCCTACAATGAGCAGTTCTTC. Translating gives CASSPGQASYNEQFF. V gene TRBV11-2 combines with J gene TRBJ2-1, with 8 bases lining up with TRBD1. V was pared by 5 bases and J by 1 base, with 4 bases of the junction left unmatched. Per germline, CDR1 SGHAT and CDR2 FQNNGV. CDR3 length: 15 amino acids.

The chain combines TRBV19 with TRBJ1-5; no firm D call. V was shortened by 4 bases and J by 7 bases, with 11 bases between the two germline ends. Germline CDR1 LNHDA, CDR2 SQIVND (reference sequence). The CDR3 loop spans 13 amino acids. CDR3 sequence: CASSTQVSQPQHF. The CDR3 bases are TGTGCCAGTAGTACTCAGGTGTCCCAGCCCCAGCATTTT.

The gene calls are TRBV15 and TRBJ1-2, with D perhaps TRBD1 (5 bases). Trimming removed 4 bases from V and 8 bases from J, with 14 bases in between. This CDR3 spans 13 amino acids. CDR1 and CDR2 (germline): LNHNV, YYDKDF (reference sequence). For the CDR3, the DNA is TGTGCCACCAGCATCTCCAGGGCGGGCGGCTACACCTTC. Its translation is CATSISRAGGYTF. Full variable domain (rest looked up from reference TRBV15 and TRBJ1-2): DAMVIQNPRYQVTQFGKPVTLSCSQTLNHNVMYWYQQKSSQAPKLLFHYYDKDFNNEADTPDNFQSRRPNTSFCFLDIRSPGLGDTAMYLCATSISRAGGYTFGSGTRLTVV.

The chain couples TRBV18 to TRBJ2-7; no clear D gene. Per the germline V gene, CDR1 is KGHSH and CDR2 is LQKENI. The CDR3 loop spans 12 amino acids. Deletions cut 6 bases from V and 2 bases from J, with 8 bases between. The CDR3, as DNA: TGTGCCAGCTCCGCCAAGACCTACGAGCAGTACTTC. Protein: CASSAKTYEQYF.

V is TRBV11-3 and J is TRBJ1-1; D not resolved. The V end was cut by 0 bases, the J end by 0 bases, with 8 bases between. The CDR3 has 15 amino acids. The germline CDR1 and CDR2 sequences are SGHNT and YENEEA. The CDR3 DNA follows: TGTGCCAGCAGCTTAGAGTGGGGTATGAACACTGAAGCTTTCTTT. As protein: CASSLEWGMNTEAFF.

The CDR3, as DNA: TGTGCCAGCAGCCTTAGCGGGAGGGTTAGCACCGGGGAGCTGTTTTTT. As protein: CASSLSGRVSTGELFF. The chain is built from TRBV7-3 and TRBJ2-2; 11 bases match TRBD2. This CDR3 has 16 residues. V lost 5 bases, J lost 4 bases, and 6 bases stayed unmatched. Germline assignment: CDR1 SGHTA and CDR2 FQGTGA. The full variable domain, its missing parts supplied by reference TRBV7-3 and TRBJ2-2, is GAGVSQTPSNKVTEKGKYVELRCDPISGHTALYWYRQSLGQGPEFLIYFQGTGAADDSGLPNDRFFAVRPEGSVSTLKIQRTERGDSAVYLCASSLSGRVSTGELFFGEGSRLTVL.

The chain combines TRBV9 with TRBJ1-1; D remains ambiguous. Per germline, CDR1 SGDLS and CDR2 YYNGEE. Deletions cut 1 base from V and 1 base from J, with 11 bases between. The CDR3 consists of 15 residues. This CDR3 reads CASSVNAGSNTEAFF. CDR3 DNA sequence: TGTGCCAGCAGCGTAAATGCGGGATCGAACACTGAAGCTTTCTTT.

This clone was seen only once. The genes are TRBV10-2 and TRBJ1-2; maybe TRBD1 (5 bases). Trimming shortened V by 6 bases and J by 0 bases, and 8 bases separated the two germline ends. In germline, CDR1 is WSHSY, CDR2 SAAADI. This CDR3 region has 13 residues. The CDR3 loop is CASSKDTNYGYTF. The CDR3, as DNA: TGCGCCAGCAGCAAGGACACTAACTATGGCTACACCTTC.

The V and J genes are TRBV6-5 and TRBJ1-5; D is unresolved. The length of the CDR3 is 12 residues. CDR1 is MNHEY, CDR2 SVGAGI, per germline. V gave up 0 bases and J gave up 9 bases, with 6 bases separating them. The CDR3 sequence: CASSYSTRPQHF. The CDR3 DNA reads as TGTGCCAGCAGTTACTCGACAAGGCCCCAGCATTTT.

The chain combines TRBV7-2 with TRBJ1-5; 9 bases fit TRBD1. The J segment lost 6 bases and the V segment lost 5 bases, leaving 5 bases of the junction unmatched. The CDR3 consists of 14 residues. The germline gives CDR1 SGHTA, CDR2 FQGNSA. CDR3 DNA: TGTGCCAGCAGCCTCGGGACAGGGAGTCAGCCCCAGCATTTT. Its translation is CASSLGTGSQPQHF. Drawing the rest from reference TRBV7-2 and TRBJ1-5, the complete variable domain is GAGVSQSPSNKVTEKGKDVELRCDPISGHTALYWYRQSLGQGLEFLIYFQGNSAPDKSGLPSDRFSAERTGGSVSTLTIQRTQQEDSAVYLCASSLGTGSQPQHFGDGTRLSIL.

The rearrangement uses TRBV18 and TRBJ1-1; D gene ambiguous. CDR1 and CDR2 (germline): KGHSH, LQKENI. The CDR3 consists of 17 residues. The V end lost 6 bases, the J end lost 0 bases, and 20 bases lay between the germline ends. CDR3 residues: CASSRTADGGMNTEAFF. CDR3 DNA: TGTGCCAGCTCCCGCACAGCGGACGGCGGTATGAACACTGAAGCTTTCTTT. The entire variable domain, with the rest obtained from reference TRBV18 and TRBJ1-1, is as follows: NAGVMQNPRHLVRRRGQEARLRCSPMKGHSHVYWYRQLPEEGLKFMVYLQKENIIDESGMPKERFSAEFPKEGPSILRIQQVVRGDSAAYFCASSRTADGGMNTEAFFGQGTRLTVV.

In its sample, this clone was seen once. Sequence at one end of the junction differs from germline and may be a read error. J is TRBJ2-2 and V is TRBV18; D is ambiguous. In germline, CDR1 is KGHSH, CDR2 LQKENI. The CDR3 is 15 residues long. CDR3 coding DNA: TGTGCCAGCCCACCCCCACAAGGGAACACCGGGGAGCTGTTTTTT. This sequence encodes CASPPPQGNTGELFF.

The chain recombines TRBV28 with TRBJ2-7; 9 bases agree with TRBD2. Germline assignment: CDR1 MDHEN and CDR2 SYDVKM. The CDR3 sequence is 16 residues long. Germline trimming cut 1 base from V and 3 bases from J; bases unmatched to any gene: 7. The CDR3 DNA sequence: TGTGCCAGCAGTTTATTGGGGCCGACTAGCGGCTACGAGCAGTACTTC. Protein product: CASSLLGPTSGYEQYF.

V gene TRBV6-5 combines with J gene TRBJ1-2; D possibly corresponds to TRBD1 (5 bases). This CDR3 is 14 amino acids long. Looked up from germline, CDR1 is MNHEY and CDR2 is SVGAGI. V dropped 1 base and J dropped 6 bases, with 12 bases sitting between them. The CDR3, as DNA: TGTGCCAGCAGTTACTTCGCCAGGGCAGATGGCTACACCTTC. Translated: CASSYFARADGYTF.

This chain joins TRBV6-5 and TRBJ2-7, with TRBD1 matching over 9 bases. J was trimmed by 1 base and V by 5 bases; bases with no gene match: 6. Looked up from germline, CDR1 is MNHEY and CDR2 is SVGAGI. The CDR3 is 15 residues long. CDR3 region: CASSALGTGSYEQYF. CDR3 DNA sequence: TGTGCCAGCAGTGCCCTCGGGACAGGGTCCTACGAGCAGTACTTC.